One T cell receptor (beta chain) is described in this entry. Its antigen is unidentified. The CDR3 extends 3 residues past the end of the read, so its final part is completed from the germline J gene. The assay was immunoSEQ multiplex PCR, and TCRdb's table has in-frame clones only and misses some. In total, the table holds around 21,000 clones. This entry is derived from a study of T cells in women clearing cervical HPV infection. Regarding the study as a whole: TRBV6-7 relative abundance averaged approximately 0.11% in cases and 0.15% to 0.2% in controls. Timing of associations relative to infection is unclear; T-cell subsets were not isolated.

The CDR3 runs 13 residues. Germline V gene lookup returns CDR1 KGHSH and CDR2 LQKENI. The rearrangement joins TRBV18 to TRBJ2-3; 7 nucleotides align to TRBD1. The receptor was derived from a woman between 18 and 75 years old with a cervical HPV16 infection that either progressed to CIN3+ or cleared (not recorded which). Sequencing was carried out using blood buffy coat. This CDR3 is CASSQNQGETQYF. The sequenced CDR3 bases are TGTGCCAGCTCACAAAATCAGGGGGAGACG.